This TCR beta chain was observed in a study of shared clonotypes between healthy human individuals. Study results and limitations: The sampled material consisted only of blood, and tissue repertoires are likely to differ.

This clone was observed a handful of times. Its antigen is unidentified. Sequencing was performed with immunoSEQ multiplex PCR; in TCRdb, only in-frame clones are kept and a portion is missing. The table lists some 530,000 clones, 70% to 80% of them singletons. V lost 1 base, J lost 7 bases, and 14 bases lay in between. Germline V lookup: CDR1 GTSNPN, CDR2 SVGIG (reference sequence). This CDR3 contains 13 residues. Each of the donors was a healthy adult who was HIV-negative and had not had a recent acute infection or vaccination. What was sequenced was PBMCs. The chain links TRBV30 to TRBJ2-7; possibly TRBD2 for D (6 bases). The TCR originated in a woman in her thirties or forties in good health. Some clones in this sample may be carry-over from other donors' samples. The CDR3 DNA reads TGTGCCTGGAGTGGGGTGCGGGATGGTGAGCAGTACTTC. Its translation: CAWSGVRDGEQYF.